This T cell receptor (beta chain) was observed in a study of cytomegalovirus exposure and HLA in healthy donors. TCRdb's table, derived via immunoSEQ multiplex PCR, lists solely in-frame clones and lacks some. Here the sample spans tens of thousands of clones, 84% being singletons. CDR3 size: 16 residues. V was clipped by 3 bases and J by 7 bases; unmatched bases: 11. CDR1 is SGHDN and CDR2 is FVKESK in the germline V gene. Regarding this clone: Its antigen is undetermined.

Findings and limits, study-wide: Cytomegalovirus association was assigned to about 150 TCR beta chains.

The sequence was obtained from a woman between 18 and 30 years old in good health and CMV-seropositive. The chain joins TRBV14 to TRBJ1-2, with 10 bases matching TRBD1. Sequencing input: PBMCs. The CDR3 here is CASSQVPGQGSSGYTF. The CDR3 DNA follows: TGTGCCAGCAGCCAGGTCCCGGGACAGGGGTCCTCTGGCTACACCTTC.